This T cell receptor (beta chain) was identified during a study of cytomegalovirus exposure and HLA in healthy donors. Study-wide results and limits: Investigators reported 164 TCR beta chains as tied to cytomegalovirus.

Germline V gives CDR1 SGHDT, CDR2 YYEEEE. After removal of 4 bases from V and 2 bases from J, the junction contained 3 bases not matched to a gene. The CDR3 contains 14 residues. The repertoire was sequenced with immunoSEQ multiplex PCR; TCRdb's copy has only in-frame clones and lacks some. The sample consists of tens of thousands of clones, around nine tenths of them appearing once. In regard to this clone: What it binds is not known.

What was sequenced was PBMCs. The receptor comes from a man aged 18 to 30 in good health and CMV-seronegative. The gene calls are TRBV5-6 and TRBJ1-2; 9 bases fit TRBD1. As DNA, the CDR3 is TGTGCCAGCAGCAGGGACAGGGAGAACTATGGCTACACCTTC. It is translated as CASSRDRENYGYTF.